This is a list of T cell receptor beta chains from one sample in a study of T-cell memory formation after mild COVID-19. Using its own MiXCR run on the 5' RACE reads, TCRdb lists one record per CDR3 protein. Altogether under 40,000 distinct CDR3 sequences are present, approximately 6.5% being singletons, with the ten largest covering under 0.95%. Input material: PBMCs or a T cell subset sorted from them (not recorded which). The receptors come from an adult who had mild COVID-19 (a few samples of this study predate the infection). Cell type and time point are not known. The CDR3 runs from the conserved cysteine through the conserved F or W. A D gene is named only where the DNA matches it firmly. For some rows the clone size is stated as once, few or many, or as a class when expanded; others skip it.

v_call	d_call	j_call	clone_size	cdr3_nt	cdr3_aa
TRBV6-1	NA	TRBJ2-7	NA	TGTGCCAGCAGGGAGGACGGTCCCTACGAGCAGTACTTC	CASREDGPYEQYF
TRBV30	NA	TRBJ2-1	few	TGTGCCTGGAGTGGACAGAACAATGAGCAGTTCTTC	CAWSGQNNEQFF
TRBV2	NA	TRBJ2-5	few	TGTGCCAGCAGTGACAGAGCAGCCCAAGAGACCCAGTACTTC	CASSDRAAQETQYF
TRBV4-1	NA	TRBJ1-4	NA	TGCGCCAGCAGCCAAGACCCAGGGTTGGGAGAACTGTTTTTT	CASSQDPGLGELFF
TRBV29-1	TRBD1	TRBJ2-7	many	TGCAGCGTTGTCGGCAGGGGGACCTTTGGGAACGAGCAGTACTTC	CSVVGRGTFGNEQYF
TRBV7-9	TRBD2	TRBJ2-7	NA	TGTGCCAGCAGCTTAAAGACTAGCGGAGCCTACGAGCAGTACTTC	CASSLKTSGAYEQYF
TRBV7-3	NA	TRBJ2-2	many	TGTGCCAGCAGCTGGCAGGGTGCCGGGGAGCTGTTTTTT	CASSWQGAGELFF
TRBV18	NA	TRBJ1-2	NA	TGTGCCAGCTTCACGGCCGGGACCCCTCGTGGGGACGGCTACACCTTC	CASFTAGTPRGDGYTF
TRBV18	TRBD1	TRBJ1-4	few	TGTGCCAGCTCACCACAAAAAATTAGGGGACAGAATGAAAAACTGTTTTTT	CASSPQKIRGQNEKLFF
TRBV6-5	TRBD2	TRBJ2-7	many	TGTGCCAGCAGAAACCCCGCGGGAGCCTACGAGCAGTACTTC	CASRNPAGAYEQYF
TRBV5-1	NA	TRBJ2-2	many	TGCGCCAGCAGCCAAACAGGGAGCCGGACCGGGGAGCTGTTTTTT	CASSQTGSRTGELFF
TRBV7-3	NA	TRBJ2-5	few	TGTGCCAGCAGCCCGGGACCAATCCAAGAGACCCAGTACTTC	CASSPGPIQETQYF
TRBV2	NA	TRBJ1-6	NA	TGTGCCAGCATCTGGGGGGGTAATTCACCCCTCCACTTT	CASIWGGNSPLHF
TRBV5-4	NA	TRBJ2-3	NA	TGTGCCAGCAGCCGCCCCGGGGCTGATACGCAGTATTTT	CASSRPGADTQYF
TRBV29-1	NA	TRBJ1-5	few	TGCAGCGTTGGTAGCAGGGCTCAGCCCCAGCATTTT	CSVGSRAQPQHF
TRBV11-2	NA	TRBJ2-4	many	TGTGCCAGCACCCTGGGGGGAGTAGCCAAAAACATTCAGTACTTC	CASTLGGVAKNIQYF
TRBV7-3	TRBD2	TRBJ2-3	many	TGTGCCAGCAGCTTTCTAGCGGGAGTGGATACGCAGTATTTT	CASSFLAGVDTQYF
TRBV7-2	NA	TRBJ2-7	NA	TGTGCCAGCAGCTTAGGAGTCCCTAGCGAGACTTCCCCCTACGAGCAGTACTTC	CASSLGVPSETSPYEQYF
TRBV5-5	NA	TRBJ2-7	many	TGTGCCAGCAGCTTGGACAGGCTCTCCTACGAGCAGTACTTC	CASSLDRLSYEQYF
TRBV5-1	NA	TRBJ2-3	many	TGCGCCAGCAGCTTGAACGGGGGAGTAGATACGCAGTATTTT	CASSLNGGVDTQYF
TRBV4-1	TRBD1	TRBJ2-2	few	TGCGCCAGCAGCCTCTCGGACAGGGGAATTGGCGGGGAGCTGTTTTTT	CASSLSDRGIGGELFF
TRBV9	NA	TRBJ2-7	few	TGTGCCAGCAGCGTACAGGGAGGAACCTACGAGCAGTACTTC	CASSVQGGTYEQYF
TRBV29-1	NA	TRBJ1-2	few	TGCAGCGTTGAAGACCTCGGGGTCGGCTACACCTTC	CSVEDLGVGYTF